These 24 T cell receptor beta chains were all obtained from the same sample, sequenced in a study of blood T cell repertoires in COVID-19. The repertoire was sequenced with immunoSEQ multiplex PCR; TCRdb's copy has only in-frame clones and lacks some. The sample records under 350,000 clones, 86% being singletons. The sample comprised PBMCs or T cells enriched from blood (not recorded which). These receptors came from a woman in her late teens or twenties who had recovered from COVID-19.

The genes are TRBV29-1 and TRBJ2-7, with D perhaps matching TRBD1 (6 bases). Germline CDR1 and CDR2: SQVTM and ANQGSEA. The CDR3 loop spans 16 amino acids. Deletions cut 2 bases from V and 2 bases from J, with 19 bases between. Here the CDR3 DNA reads TGCAGCGTTGAAAGGGACCACATGGACAGCCCCTACGAGCAGTACTTC. Protein: CSVERDHMDSPYEQYF.

This sequence joins TRBV4-1 and TRBJ2-3, with TRBD1 matching 12 bases. With 2 bases clipped from V and 2 bases from J, the junction kept 5 bases outside the gene matches. The CDR3 extends over 17 amino acids. Germline CDR1 is MGHRA and CDR2 is YSYEKL. Here the CDR3 reads CASSQYGTGGPTDTQYF. CDR3 DNA: TGCGCCAGCAGCCAATACGGGACAGGGGGCCCCACAGATACGCAGTATTTT.

The V and J genes are TRBV18 and TRBJ1-1, with 9 positions matching TRBD1. This CDR3 spans 13 amino acids. Trimming at V came to 5 bases and at J to 4 bases, leaving 2 bases not matched to a gene. Per the germline V gene, CDR1 is KGHSH and CDR2 is LQKENI. CDR3: CASSSDRGTEAFF. The CDR3 bases are TGTGCCAGCTCATCGGACAGGGGCACTGAAGCTTTCTTT.

Notes on this clone: The same CDR3 also results from other DNA sequences found in this sample. This chain uses TRBV27 with TRBJ2-7; TRBD1 is a possible D gene (5 bases). From germline, CDR1 is MNHEY and CDR2 SMNVEV (reference sequence). V lost 2 bases, J lost 2 bases, and 7 bases lay in between. This CDR3 has 13 residues. CDR3 protein: CASSLQGPYEQYF. The CDR3 DNA reads as TGTGCCAGCAGTTTACAGGGTCCCTACGAGCAGTACTTC.

The genes are TRBV9 and TRBJ2-7; perhaps TRBD1 as D (6 bases). The CDR3 is 15 amino acids. V lost 0 bases and J 1 base, leaving 11 bases between the germline ends. Germline V CDR1 and CDR2: SGDLS, YYNGEE. The CDR3 loop reads CASSVGWGPSYEQYF. As DNA, the CDR3 is TGTGCCAGCAGCGTAGGTTGGGGGCCTTCCTACGAGCAGTACTTC.

The chain uses TRBV10-2 and TRBJ2-1; 14 bases line up with TRBD2. V was pared by 7 bases and J by 8 bases, with 7 bases of the junction left unmatched. The germline gives CDR1 WSHSY, CDR2 SAAADI. This CDR3 has 15 amino acids. CDR3 in DNA: TGCGCCAGCACGACTAGCGGGGGGGGTTTCTATGAGCAGTTCTTC. Its translation: CASTTSGGGFYEQFF.

Here the CDR3 reads CSADGGDTQYF. The CDR3 nucleotides read TGCAGTGCTGACGGGGGGGATACGCAGTATTTT. The V and J genes are TRBV20-1 and TRBJ2-3; TRBD2 matches 7 bases. Per germline, CDR1 DFQATT and CDR2 SNEGSKA (reference sequence). The CDR3 spans 11 residues. V was clipped by 5 bases and J by 6 bases; unmatched bases: 2.

This clone has a single count. V and J are TRBV2 and TRBJ2-5, with TRBD2 matching over 9 bases. Germline V gene data show CDR1 as SNHLY and CDR2 as FYNNEI. The length of the CDR3 is 16 residues. Trimming removed 2 bases from V and 7 bases from J; junction bases left unmatched: 11. The CDR3 spells CASSEWLAGPTGTQYF. DNA for the CDR3: TGTGCCAGCAGTGAATGGCTAGCGGGGCCTACTGGGACCCAGTACTTC. Variable domain in full (rest from reference TRBV2 and TRBJ2-5): EPEVTQTPSHQVTQMGQEVILRCVPISNHLYFYWYRQILGQKVEFLVSFYNNEISEKSEIFDDQFSVERPDGSNFTLKIRSTKLEDSAMYFCASSEWLAGPTGTQYFGPGTRLLVL.

J is TRBJ2-3 and V is TRBV19; 10 bases map to TRBD2. CDR1 and CDR2 from the germline V gene are LNHDA and SQIVND (reference sequence). The length of the CDR3 is 16 residues. With V trimmed by 5 bases and J by 4 bases, 9 bases remained unmatched. The CDR3 spells CASSDLLAGASDTQYF. Here the CDR3 DNA reads TGTGCCAGTAGTGACCTCCTAGCGGGAGCGTCAGATACGCAGTATTTT.

The gene calls are TRBV9 and TRBJ1-1, with D perhaps matching TRBD1 (6 bases). CDR1 and CDR2 from the germline V gene are SGDLS and YYNGEE. V was pared by 6 bases and J by 2 bases, with 14 bases between. This CDR3 contains 14 residues. The CDR3 spells CASNRLQGNTEAFF. Written as DNA, the CDR3 is TGTGCCAGCAACCGACTACAGGGTAACACTGAAGCTTTCTTT.

This chain joins TRBV19 and TRBJ1-1; 9 bases map to TRBD1. The germline V gene encodes CDR1 LNHDA and CDR2 SQIVND (reference sequence). There are 13 residues in the CDR3. With V trimmed by 3 bases and J by 9 bases, 5 bases remained unmatched. In nucleotides, the CDR3 is TGTGCCAGTAGTATGGGACAGGGTGGGCAAGCTTTCTTT. Translation: CASSMGQGGQAFF.

The CDR3 DNA follows: TGTGCCAGCAGGGACAGGGGACTTAATTCACCCCTCCACTTT. Translating it yields CASRDRGLNSPLHF. The J gene is TRBJ1-6, the V gene TRBV6-5; TRBD1 matches 9 bases. Germline V gene data show CDR1 as MNHEY and CDR2 as SVGAGI. V was clipped by 6 bases and J by 6 bases; unmatched bases: 3. This CDR3 region has 14 residues.

The chain joins TRBV11-3 to TRBJ2-1, with a weak D call TRBD2 (6 bases). Germline CDR1 SGHNT, CDR2 YENEEA. This CDR3 has 13 residues. The V end lost 3 bases, the J end lost 8 bases, and 11 bases lay between the germline ends. Written as DNA, the CDR3 is TGTGCCAGCAGCTTCGAGACTAGAGATGAGCAGTTCTTC. Translating it yields CASSFETRDEQFF. Using reference TRBV11-3 and TRBJ2-1 for the parts outside the CDR3, the full variable domain is EAGVVQSPRYKIIEKKQPVAFWCNPISGHNTLYWYLQNLGQGPELLIRYENEEAVDDSQLPKDRFSAERLKGVDSTLKIQPAELGDSAVYLCASSFETRDEQFFGPGTRLTVL.

The gene calls are TRBV23-1 and TRBJ1-1; D is uncertain. TRBV23-1 is an open reading frame, and its role is uncertain. The CDR3 loop spans 15 amino acids. Deletions cut 0 bases from V and 0 bases from J, with 8 bases between. DNA for the CDR3: TGCGCCAGCAGTCAATCTCCTGACATGAACACTGAAGCTTTCTTT. Encoded protein: CASSQSPDMNTEAFF.

The chain is built from TRBV7-2 and TRBJ2-1, with 8 bases fitting TRBD2. CDR3 length: 16 residues. Trimming at V came to 5 bases and at J to 6 bases, leaving 12 bases not matched to a gene. CDR1 and CDR2 (germline): SGHTA, FQGNSA. CDR3: CASSPFGGGYGNEQFF. The CDR3 DNA is TGTGCCAGCAGCCCCTTTGGCGGGGGGTATGGCAATGAGCAGTTCTTC.

This clone showed up just once. V is TRBV11-2 and J is TRBJ2-3; D is perhaps TRBD1 (6 bases). Germline V gene data show CDR1 as SGHAT and CDR2 as FQNNGV. V was shortened by 7 bases and J by 3 bases, with 20 bases between the two germline ends. The CDR3 totals 16 residues. The CDR3 spells CASTQTGLYPTDTQYF. CDR3 in DNA: TGTGCCAGCACCCAGACAGGCCTATACCCGACAGATACGCAGTATTTT.

The V and J genes are TRBV4-1 and TRBJ1-6; 10 bases are a match to TRBD1. This CDR3 has 16 amino acids. The trim removed 3 bases at V and 7 bases at J, leaving 6 bases unmatched. Per germline, CDR1 MGHRA and CDR2 YSYEKL. This CDR3 is CASSQVPGQGNSPLHF. The CDR3 DNA sequence: TGCGCCAGCAGCCAGGTTCCGGGACAGGGGAATTCACCCCTCCACTTT.

The chain combines TRBV15 with TRBJ2-3, with D unclear. The CDR3 covers 15 residues. CDR1 and CDR2 from the germline V gene are LNHNV and YYDKDF (reference sequence). V was clipped by 0 bases and J by 8 bases, with 15 bases between them. The CDR3 DNA follows: TGTGCCACCAGCAGAGATCGTCCGAGCCGAGGTACGCAGTATTTT. As protein: CATSRDRPSRGTQYF.

This sequence joins TRBV20-1 and TRBJ2-7; perhaps TRBD1 as D (5 bases). From germline, CDR1 is DFQATT and CDR2 SNEGSKA (reference sequence). Trimming stripped 3 bases from V and 6 bases from J, with 9 bases between. The CDR3 totals 11 residues. In nucleotides, the CDR3 is TGCAGTGCTAGTGTTAGGGGCGAGCAGTACTTC. Translating gives CSASVRGEQYF.

Here the CDR3 DNA reads TGTGCCAGCGGGCGGGAGGGCCCGGATACGCAGTATTTT. It specifies CASGREGPDTQYF. The V gene is TRBV5-8, the J gene TRBJ2-3, with 9 bases fitting TRBD2. Germline trimming cut 7 bases from V and 6 bases from J; bases unmatched to any gene: 6. CDR1 SGHTS and CDR2 YDEGEE come from the germline V gene. The CDR3 is made up of 13 amino acids.

The chain joins TRBV28 to TRBJ2-1, with 11 nucleotides matching TRBD2. The germline V gene encodes CDR1 MDHEN and CDR2 SYDVKM. CDR3 length: 17 amino acids. Germline trimming cut 5 bases from V and 2 bases from J; bases unmatched to any gene: 8. CDR3 coding DNA: TGTGCCAGCAGTCCGGATATGGGACTAGCGGCCTACAATGAGCAGTTCTTC. Its translation is CASSPDMGLAAYNEQFF. The whole variable domain, remainder taken from reference TRBV28 and TRBJ2-1, is DVKVTQSSRYLVKRTGEKVFLECVQDMDHENMFWYRQDPGLGLRLIYFSYDVKMKEKGDIPEGYSVSREKKERFSLILESASTNQTSMYLCASSPDMGLAAYNEQFFGPGTRLTVL.

The V gene is TRBV29-1, the J gene TRBJ2-6; a weak D match, TRBD2 (5 bases). Looked up from germline, CDR1 is SQVTM and CDR2 is ANQGSEA. This CDR3 has 15 amino acids. V was shortened by 6 bases and J by 0 bases, with 12 bases between the two germline ends. The CDR3 DNA sequence: TGCAGCGTCGCCGGGGAGTCCTCTGGGGCCAACGTCCTGACTTTC. Translation: CSVAGESSGANVLTF.

The rearrangement uses TRBV6-5 and TRBJ1-2; a possible D gene is TRBD1 (5 bases). This CDR3 has 14 amino acids. Trimming took 11 bases from V and 4 from J, leaving 20 bases between them. From germline, CDR1 is MNHEY and CDR2 SVGAGI. The CDR3 nucleotides read TGTGCCTCCTACCCCGGCGACGGGGGCTATGGCTACACCTTC. It specifies CASYPGDGGYGYTF.

The V and J genes are TRBV11-2 and TRBJ2-5; 12 nucleotides agree with TRBD2. The CDR3 spans 17 residues. Looked up from germline, CDR1 is SGHAT and CDR2 is FQNNGV. Trimming cost V 4 bases and J 0 bases; bases outside gene matches: 6. The CDR3 loop reads CASSSQGLAGYQETQYF. The CDR3 nucleotides read TGTGCCAGCAGCTCGCAAGGACTAGCGGGATACCAAGAGACCCAGTACTTC.